The present TCR beta chain was sequenced within a study of healthy donors' naive CD4 and CD8 T cells. Of note for this clonotype: Its antigen is as yet unknown.

A linear amplification protocol produced the TCR libraries from around 500 ng of total RNA. How the authors handled the data: 5 healthy donors contributed about 78,000 sequenced TCR alpha transcripts. Each CDR3 protein is one row after TCRdb ran MiXCR on the reads. The V and J calls here are based on TCRdb, not the publication. Among roughly 200,000 distinct CDR3 sequences listed, around 70% were seen once. Sorting defined naive CD4+ as CD4+CD8-CD45RO-CD45RA+ and naive CD8+ as CD8+CD4-CD45RA+CD27bright. Study-level findings and limits: Homeostatic proliferation of naive T cells was not examined as a bias source. Negatively charged CDR3s marked CD8+ lineage; positively charged CDR3s marked CD4+ lineage.

CDR3 size: 14 residues. V was pared by 5 bases and J by 4 bases, with 14 bases between. The rearrangement joins TRBV12-3 or TRBV12-4 to TRBJ1-2, with a weak D call TRBD1 (5 bases). The material sequenced was naive CD4+ and CD8+ T cells sorted from blood, pooled from several donors. The receptor comes from a pool of human donors in good health; the sample pools cells from several healthy donors. CDR3: CASSITGGLYGYTF. The CDR3 nucleotides read TGTGCCAGCAGTATTACAGGAGGTCTCTATGGCTACACCTTC.